These 2 T cell receptor beta chains were sequenced from one sample in a study of blood T cell repertoires in COVID-19. Data came from immunoSEQ multiplex PCR; TCRdb stores just in-frame clones and leaves some out. The sample holds 120,000 or so clones, more than 75% seen once. The sequencing sample was made of peripheral blood. These receptors all come from a woman aged 50 to 60 with acute or convalescent COVID-19.

The rearrangement joins TRBV7-6 to TRBJ2-3, with no clear D. V was cut by 3 bases and J by 4 bases, with 2 bases left in between. CDR3 length equals 11 residues. Germline loops: CDR1 SGHVS, CDR2 FNYEAQ. DNA for the CDR3: TGTGCCAGCAGCTTCGCAGATACGCAGTATTTT. Residues: CASSFADTQYF.

J is TRBJ1-4 and V is TRBV7-9; 8 bases line up with TRBD1. V lost 5 bases, J lost 1 base, and 3 bases stayed unmatched. Germline CDR1 SEHNR, CDR2 FQNEAQ (reference sequence). The CDR3 is 15 residues long. The CDR3 region is CASSVQGGTNEKLFF. DNA for the CDR3: TGTGCCAGCAGCGTACAGGGGGGAACTAATGAAAAACTGTTTTTT. The full variable domain, with the rest looked up from reference TRBV7-9 and TRBJ1-4, is DTGVSQNPRHKITKRGQNVTFRCDPISEHNRLYWYRQTLGQGPEFLTYFQNEAQLEKSRLLSDRFSAERPKGSFSTLEIQRTEQGDSAMYLCASSVQGGTNEKLFFGSGTQLSVL.